Following are 11 T cell receptor beta chains from one sample sequenced in a study of T-cell reconstitution after alpha-beta-depleted transplantation in children (TCRdb year 2016). Preparation of the library involved PCR. Sequencing used an Illumina HiSeq 2500. TCR libraries were prepared with molecular barcoding, using unique molecular identifiers to normalize TCRbeta repertoire quantification. TCRdb reprocessing: public reads trimmed at Q25 with fastp, clones called with MiXCR, in-frame beta chains kept. Every CDR3 protein is listed once, alongside the most common genes and DNA of its rows. Present in this sample are a few hundred thousand distinct CDR3 sequences, roughly 10% of which were seen just once. The ten largest clonotypes hold 23% of the sample. The meaning of the sample's treatment or condition label: allogeneic hematopoietic cell transplantation with graft depleted of TCRalphabeta T cells and CD19 B cells.

The sequencing used peripheral blood, collected 180 days after TCRalphabeta/CD19-depleted stem cell transplant. Receptors originate from a male patient under 10 years old who had a stem cell transplant for chronic granulomatous disease, so the T cells may come from the graft donor.

The V and J genes are TRBV29-1 and TRBJ1-1; 10 bases agree with TRBD1. The CDR3 length is 18 residues. V shed 3 bases and J 4 bases; nucleotides not matched to a gene: 17. Germline CDR1 is SQVTM and CDR2 is ANQGSEA. The CDR3 DNA sequence: TGCAGCGTTGATGACCTCGGGACAGGGGCTAGGGGGATCACTGAAGCTTTCTTT. Amino acid sequence: CSVDDLGTGARGITEAFF.

This chain joins TRBV4-3 and TRBJ1-6, with D perhaps TRBD1 (5 bases). From germline, CDR1 is LGHNA and CDR2 YSLEER. The V end lost 0 bases, the J end lost 8 bases, and 8 bases lay between the germline ends. CDR3 size: 14 residues. The CDR3 DNA reads as TGCGCCAGCAGCCAAGAGGTCAGGGATTCACCCCTCCACTTT. This translates into CASSQEVRDSPLHF.

This clonotype was counted ten times or more. The gene calls are TRBV6-1 and TRBJ2-3; 7 bases line up with TRBD2. Germline assignment: CDR1 MNHNS and CDR2 SASEGT. The CDR3 consists of 16 residues. With V trimmed by 6 bases and J by 3 bases, 12 bases remained unmatched. DNA for the CDR3: TGTGCCAGCAGCCCCGGACGTGGGAGGGAAACAGATACGCAGTATTTT. This encodes CASSPGRGRETDTQYF.

This clonotype showed up many times. The chain employs TRBV20-1 and TRBJ2-2; D is uncertain. This CDR3 is 12 amino acids long. V lost 1 base, J lost 2 bases, and 2 bases lay in between. Germline V lookup: CDR1 DFQATT, CDR2 SNEGSKA (reference sequence). CDR3 in amino acids: CSARVNTGELFF. CDR3 in DNA: TGCAGTGCTAGAGTAAACACCGGGGAGCTGTTTTTT.

This clonotype has a count of ten or more. The genes are TRBV6-1 and TRBJ1-2, with no clear D. This CDR3 is 14 amino acids long. Per the germline V gene, CDR1 is MNHNS and CDR2 is SASEGT. The V end was cut by 7 bases, the J end by 7 bases, with 19 bases between. The CDR3 DNA reads as TGTGCCAGCACTCTCCGGTCGGGGAATGGTGGCTACACCTTC. The encoded protein is CASTLRSGNGGYTF.

This clonotype came up many times. The chain recombines TRBV20-1 with TRBJ2-5, with 8 bases fitting TRBD2. Per germline, CDR1 DFQATT and CDR2 SNEGSKA (reference sequence). The CDR3 contains 14 residues. Trimming took 0 bases from V and 4 from J; bases not matched to a gene: 4. CDR3 coding DNA: TGCAGTGCTAGAGATGTGCTAGCGGGAGAGACCCAGTACTTC. This encodes CSARDVLAGETQYF.

Of note for this clonotype: Given a much more abundant clone one base away, this may be a read error. The chain is built from TRBV12-3 or TRBV12-4 and TRBJ2-3, with TRBD1 matching 9 bases. The CDR3 runs to 13 residues. After removal of 6 bases from V and 5 bases from J, the junction contained 3 bases not matched to a gene. CDR3: CASSTGGIDTQYF. The DNA of the CDR3 is TGTGCCAGCAGCACAGGGGGCATAGATACGCAGTATTTT.

This clonotype was counted at least ten times. This rearrangement joins TRBV28 to TRBJ2-1, with D possibly called TRBD1 or TRBD2 (5 bases each). With 5 bases removed from V and 2 bases from J, the gap between germline ends came to 16 bases. There are 16 residues in the CDR3. CDR1 and CDR2 from the germline V gene are MDHEN and SYDVKM. For the CDR3, the DNA is TGTGCCAGCAGTGATGGGCTGAGGGGAGCCTACAATGAGCAGTTCTTC. Its translation: CASSDGLRGAYNEQFF. Full variable domain (remainder filled in from reference TRBV28 and TRBJ2-1): DVKVTQSSRYLVKRTGEKVFLECVQDMDHENMFWYRQDPGLGLRLIYFSYDVKMKEKGDIPEGYSVSREKKERFSLILESASTNQTSMYLCASSDGLRGAYNEQFFGPGTRLTVL.

This clonotype occurred many times. The chain recombines TRBV13 with TRBJ1-3; a possible D gene is TRBD1 (5 bases). Germline V CDR1 and CDR2: PRHDT, FYEKMQ (reference sequence). V lost 2 bases and J 3 bases, leaving 8 bases between the germline ends. This CDR3 has 14 residues. DNA of the CDR3: TGTGCCAGCAGCTTAAGGACATTTGGAAACACCATATATTTT. This gives the protein CASSLRTFGNTIYF.

This clonotype was counted ten times or more. This chain connects TRBV20-1 to TRBJ2-3, with 8 bases aligning to TRBD2. The trim removed 3 bases at V and 4 bases at J, leaving 0 bases unmatched. The CDR3 covers 12 residues. Per germline, CDR1 DFQATT and CDR2 SNEGSKA (reference sequence). CDR3 coding DNA: TGCAGTGCTAGCGGGAGGGCAGATACGCAGTATTTT. Protein: CSASGRADTQYF.

This clonotype was found many times. This sequence joins TRBV28 and TRBJ2-2; 8 bases agree with TRBD1. This CDR3 has 16 residues. The V gene's germline CDR1 is MDHEN and CDR2 SYDVKM. V dropped 4 bases and J dropped 5; count of bases not matched to a gene: 9. The chain's CDR3 is CASSWDRREQTGELFF. The CDR3 DNA reads as TGTGCCAGCAGTTGGGACAGGAGGGAACAGACCGGGGAGCTGTTTTTT.